This TCR beta chain was obtained from a study of shared clonotypes between healthy human individuals. Overall study findings and caveats: Sequencing depth was predicted to influence how clonotypes are shared among donors. Relative to memory subsets, naive subsets generally showed larger estimated richness.

The J segment lost 5 bases and the V segment lost 3 bases, leaving 9 bases of the junction unmatched. Germline CDR1 SGHDT, CDR2 YYEEEE. The length of the CDR3 is 15 residues. Negatively enriched CD4+ T cells were divided by CD45RA into naive and memory. For each subset, genomic DNA was distributed in equal portions over several immunoSEQ plates. The repertoire was sequenced with immunoSEQ multiplex PCR; TCRdb's copy has only in-frame clones and lacks some. The sample has some 1.5 million clones, about 96% seen once. With respect to this clone: The antigen is unknown.

The receptor was isolated from a man younger than 45 in good health. The chain uses TRBV5-6 and TRBJ2-7; 9 bases match TRBD1. Sequencing was performed on naive CD4+ T cells sorted from blood. Documented subset: CD45RA+ positively selected. The CDR3 bases are TGTGCCAGCAGCTCGATAGACAGGGGGGTCCACGAGCAGTACTTC. Its translation: CASSSIDRGVHEQYF.